This T cell receptor beta chain was captured by sequencing in a study of blood T cell repertoires in COVID-19. For the study at large: From the United States, Italy and Spain came samples of acute and convalescent COVID-19.

Germline-derived CDR1 and CDR2 are SGDLS and YYNGEE. The V gene end was trimmed by 4 bases and the J gene end by 2 bases; junction bases not matched to a gene: 5. The CDR3 runs 14 residues. The protocol was immunoSEQ multiplex PCR, while the TCRdb copy is restricted to in-frame clones and leaves out a portion. Here the sample spans 90,000 to 130,000 clones, 70% to 90% being singletons. Source material: peripheral blood. This TCR was recovered from a man between 35 and 55 years old with acute or convalescent COVID-19. This rearrangement joins TRBV9 to TRBJ1-2, with 7 bases lining up with TRBD1. CDR3 sequence: CASSPSDRNYGYTF. In nucleotides, the CDR3 is TGTGCCAGCAGCCCATCGGACAGGAACTATGGCTACACCTTC. Combining the CDR3 with reference TRBV9 and TRBJ1-2 gives the whole variable domain DSGVTQTPKHLITATGQRVTLRCSPRSGDLSVYWYQQSLDQGLQFLIQYYNGEERAKGNILERFSAQQFPDLHSELNLSSLELGDSALYFCASSPSDRNYGYTFGSGTRLTVV.